Shown below are 12 T cell receptor beta chains from a single sample sequenced in a study of cytomegalovirus exposure and HLA in healthy donors. 13 Jbeta primers and 60 Vbeta primers were used for the PCR. The protocol was immunoSEQ multiplex PCR, while the TCRdb copy is restricted to in-frame clones and leaves out a portion. The sample has more than 85,000 clones; 69% are singletons. The sequenced sample was PBMCs. The receptors stem from a man aged 25-45 years in good health and CMV-seronegative.

CDR3 residues: CASSLKTGYSPLHF. DNA for the CDR3: TGCGCCAGCAGCCTAAAAACAGGGTATTCACCCCTCCACTTT. V is TRBV4-3 and J is TRBJ1-6, with D perhaps TRBD1 (6 bases). CDR1 and CDR2 from the germline V gene are LGHNA and YSLEER. Deletions cut 4 bases from V and 8 bases from J, with 12 bases between. The CDR3 covers 14 residues.

The chain links TRBV30 to TRBJ1-4; 12 nucleotides line up with TRBD1. CDR1 and CDR2 from the germline V gene are GTSNPN and SVGIG (reference sequence). There are 15 residues in the CDR3. Losses at the gene ends were 5 bases for V and 4 bases for J; bases not matched to a gene: 5. The CDR3 region is CAWGDRGPGNEKLFF. The CDR3 nucleotides are TGTGCCTGGGGGGACAGGGGGCCTGGTAATGAAAAACTGTTTTTT.

The J gene is TRBJ1-1, the V gene TRBV7-3; 8 bases fit TRBD1. After removal of 4 bases from V and 1 base from J, the junction contained 5 bases not matched to a gene. Germline-derived CDR1 and CDR2 are SGHTA and FQGTGA. The CDR3 runs 15 residues. CDR3 DNA: TGTGCCAGCAGCTCTGGGACAGGAGGGAACACTGAAGCTTTCTTT. This encodes CASSSGTGGNTEAFF.

The chain recombines TRBV2 with TRBJ2-1, with 9 bases aligning to TRBD2. V trimming: 6 bases; J trimming: 6 bases; junction bases outside the gene matches: 12. The CDR3 has 16 amino acids. Germline V gene sequence: CDR1 SNHLY, CDR2 FYNNEI. The CDR3 DNA sequence: TGTGCCAGCAGGGGAAGTAGCGGGAGAGGGTCCAATGAGCAGTTCTTC. Residues: CASRGSSGRGSNEQFF.

The J gene is TRBJ1-6, the V gene TRBV11-1, with D unresolved. Germline CDR1 SGHAT, CDR2 FQDESV (reference sequence). V was clipped by 4 bases and J by 7 bases, with 8 bases between them. This CDR3 region has 13 residues. CDR3 bases: TGTGCCAGCAGCTCATTCGGGAATTCACCCCTCCACTTT. It yields the protein CASSSFGNSPLHF.

The chain carries TRBV30 and TRBJ1-2; TRBD1 aligns across 9 bases. The V segment lost 0 bases and the J segment 6 bases; nucleotides outside the gene matches: 8. CDR3 size: 15 residues. CDR1 and CDR2 from the germline V gene are GTSNPN and SVGIG (reference sequence). CDR3 DNA: TGTGCCTGGAGTGTCCCGTTGGGACAGGGAGATGGCTACACCTTC. This translates into CAWSVPLGQGDGYTF.

The chain links TRBV4-1 to TRBJ2-4; the match to TRBD1 covers 11 bases. The CDR3 contains 16 residues. The germline V gene has CDR1 MGHRA and CDR2 YSYEKL. J gave up 8 bases and V 2 bases, and 8 bases lay outside the gene matches. The CDR3 DNA reads TGCGCCAGCAGCCAACGCGCTGGACAGGGGGCGGACATTCAGTACTTC. This translates into CASSQRAGQGADIQYF.

This chain connects TRBV9 to TRBJ2-5, with D tentatively TRBD1 (5 bases). The germline CDR1 and CDR2 sequences are SGDLS and YYNGEE. Trimming took 3 bases from V and 4 from J, leaving 16 bases between them. This CDR3 contains 15 residues. The CDR3 sequence: CASSEGSSRGETQYF. DNA for the CDR3: TGTGCCAGCAGCGAGGGAAGTTCTAGGGGAGAGACCCAGTACTTC.

V gene TRBV12-5 combines with J gene TRBJ1-1, with D unresolved. This CDR3 is built from 13 residues. Germline V gives CDR1 LGHNT, CDR2 FRNRAP. The V end lost 3 bases, the J end lost 1 base, and 6 bases lay between the germline ends. As DNA, the CDR3 is TGTGCTAGTGGTTTACGGGGGAACACTGAAGCTTTCTTT. It specifies CASGLRGNTEAFF.

The V gene is TRBV18, the J gene TRBJ1-2; TRBD1 aligns across 7 bases. The length of the CDR3 is 16 residues. Trimming removed 3 bases from V and 7 bases from J; junction bases left unmatched: 14. Germline V CDR1 and CDR2: KGHSH, LQKENI. CDR3 residues: CASSPHGTVYTVGYTF. As DNA, the CDR3 is TGTGCCAGCTCACCGCACGGGACAGTCTATACGGTTGGCTACACCTTC.

The chain recombines TRBV30 with TRBJ1-4; D gene unclear. Trimming shortened V by 7 bases and J by 4 bases, and 16 bases separated the two germline ends. The CDR3 covers 14 residues. CDR1 GTSNPN and CDR2 SVGIG come from the germline V gene (reference sequence). CDR3 bases: TGTGCCTCCTCTCCCCGGAGACTTAATGAAAAACTGTTTTTT. As protein: CASSPRRLNEKLFF.

The chain recombines TRBV7-9 with TRBJ1-2; a weak D match, TRBD1 (5 bases). CDR3 length equals 13 residues. Germline lookup yields CDR1 SEHNR and CDR2 FQNEAQ (reference sequence). V dropped 4 bases and J dropped 8 bases, with 14 bases sitting between them. In DNA, the CDR3 is TGTGCCAGCAGCTCTAGCGTGGGGGTAGGCTACACCTTC. This gives the protein CASSSSVGVGYTF.